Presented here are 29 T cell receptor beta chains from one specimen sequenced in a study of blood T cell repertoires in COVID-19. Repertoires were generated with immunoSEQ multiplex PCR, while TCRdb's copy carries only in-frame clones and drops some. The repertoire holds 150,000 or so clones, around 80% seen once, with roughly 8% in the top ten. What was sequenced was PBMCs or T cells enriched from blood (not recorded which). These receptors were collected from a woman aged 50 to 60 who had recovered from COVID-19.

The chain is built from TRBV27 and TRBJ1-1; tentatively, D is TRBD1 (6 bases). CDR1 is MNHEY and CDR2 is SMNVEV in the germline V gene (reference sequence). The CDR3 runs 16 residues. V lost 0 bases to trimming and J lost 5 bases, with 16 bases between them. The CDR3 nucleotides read TGTGCCAGCAGTTTATCGGCAGGGGTATTCGGTACTGAAGCTTTCTTT. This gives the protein CASSLSAGVFGTEAFF.

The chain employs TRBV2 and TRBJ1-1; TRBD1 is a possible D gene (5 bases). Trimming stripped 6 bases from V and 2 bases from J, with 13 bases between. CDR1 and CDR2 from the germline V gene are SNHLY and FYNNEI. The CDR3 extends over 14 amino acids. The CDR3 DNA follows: TGTGCCAGCAGGGAGGGACGAGGAAACACTGAAGCTTTCTTT. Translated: CASREGRGNTEAFF.

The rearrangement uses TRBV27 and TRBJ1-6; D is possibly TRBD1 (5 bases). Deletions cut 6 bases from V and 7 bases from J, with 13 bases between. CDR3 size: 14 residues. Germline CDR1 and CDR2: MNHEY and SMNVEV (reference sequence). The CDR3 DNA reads TGTGCCAGCAGAAATACTCCAGGGAATTCACCCCTCCACTTT. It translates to CASRNTPGNSPLHF.

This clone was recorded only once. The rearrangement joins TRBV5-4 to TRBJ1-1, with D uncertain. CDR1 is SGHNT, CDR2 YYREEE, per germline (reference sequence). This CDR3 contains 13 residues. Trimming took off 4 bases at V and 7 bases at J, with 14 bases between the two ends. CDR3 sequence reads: CASSRSRVDEAFF. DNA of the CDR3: TGTGCCAGCAGCAGGTCTCGGGTCGATGAAGCTTTCTTT.

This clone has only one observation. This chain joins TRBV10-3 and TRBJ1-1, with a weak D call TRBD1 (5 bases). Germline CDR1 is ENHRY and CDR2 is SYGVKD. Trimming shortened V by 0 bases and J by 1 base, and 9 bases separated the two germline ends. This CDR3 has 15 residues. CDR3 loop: CAISESRTQNTEAFF. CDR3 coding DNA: TGTGCCATCAGTGAGTCCCGGACACAGAACACTGAAGCTTTCTTT.

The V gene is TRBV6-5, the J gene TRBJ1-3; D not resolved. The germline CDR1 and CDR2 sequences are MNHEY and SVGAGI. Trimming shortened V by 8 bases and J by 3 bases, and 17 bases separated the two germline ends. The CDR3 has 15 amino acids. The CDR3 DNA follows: TGTGCCAGCCGAAGACTAACGCCCCGTGGAAACACCATATATTTT. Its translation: CASRRLTPRGNTIYF.

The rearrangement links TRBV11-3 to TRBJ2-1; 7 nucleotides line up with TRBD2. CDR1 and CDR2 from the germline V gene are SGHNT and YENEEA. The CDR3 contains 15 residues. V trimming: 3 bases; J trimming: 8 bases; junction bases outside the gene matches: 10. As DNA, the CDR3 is TGTGCCAGCAGCTTGGGCGGGGGAAGGAGCGATGAGCAGTTCTTC. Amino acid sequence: CASSLGGGRSDEQFF.

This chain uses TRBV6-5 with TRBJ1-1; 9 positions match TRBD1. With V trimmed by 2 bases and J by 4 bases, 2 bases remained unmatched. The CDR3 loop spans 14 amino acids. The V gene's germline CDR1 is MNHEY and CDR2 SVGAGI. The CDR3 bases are TGTGCCAGCAGTTACGGACAGGGGACCACTGAAGCTTTCTTT. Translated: CASSYGQGTTEAFF.

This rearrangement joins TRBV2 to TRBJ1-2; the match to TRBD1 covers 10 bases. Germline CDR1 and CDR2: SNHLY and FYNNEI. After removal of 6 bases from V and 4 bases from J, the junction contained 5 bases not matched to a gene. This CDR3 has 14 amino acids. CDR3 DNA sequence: TGTGCCAGCAGCCAGACAGGGGGCTTCTATGGCTACACCTTC. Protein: CASSQTGGFYGYTF.

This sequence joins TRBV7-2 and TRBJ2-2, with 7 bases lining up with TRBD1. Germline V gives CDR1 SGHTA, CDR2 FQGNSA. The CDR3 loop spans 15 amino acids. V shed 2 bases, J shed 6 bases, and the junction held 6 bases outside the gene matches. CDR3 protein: CASSLFPRGSGELFF. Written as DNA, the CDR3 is TGTGCCAGCAGCTTATTTCCCAGGGGGTCCGGGGAGCTGTTTTTT. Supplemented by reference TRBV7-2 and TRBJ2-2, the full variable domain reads GAGVSQSPSNKVTEKGKDVELRCDPISGHTALYWYRQSLGQGLEFLIYFQGNSAPDKSGLPSDRFSAERTGGSVSTLTIQRTQQEDSAVYLCASSLFPRGSGELFFGEGSRLTVL.

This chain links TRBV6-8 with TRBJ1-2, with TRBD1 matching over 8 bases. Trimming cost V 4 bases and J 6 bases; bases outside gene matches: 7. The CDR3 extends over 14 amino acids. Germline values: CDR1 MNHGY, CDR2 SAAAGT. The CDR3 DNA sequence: TGTGCCAGCAGTTGGACCGGGACAGGTCATGGCTACACCTTC. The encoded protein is CASSWTGTGHGYTF.

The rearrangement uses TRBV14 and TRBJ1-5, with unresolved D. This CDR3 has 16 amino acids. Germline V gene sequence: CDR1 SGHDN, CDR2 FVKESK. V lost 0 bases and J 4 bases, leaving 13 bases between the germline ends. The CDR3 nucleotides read TGTGCCAGCAGCCAAGAAGAACAGCCTTTAAATCAGCCCCAGCATTTT. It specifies CASSQEEQPLNQPQHF. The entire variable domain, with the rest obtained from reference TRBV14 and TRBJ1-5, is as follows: EAGVTQFPSHSVIEKGQTVTLRCDPISGHDNLYWYRRVMGKEIKFLLHFVKESKQDESGMPNNRFLAERTGGTYSTLKVQPAELEDSGVYFCASSQEEQPLNQPQHFGDGTRLSIL.

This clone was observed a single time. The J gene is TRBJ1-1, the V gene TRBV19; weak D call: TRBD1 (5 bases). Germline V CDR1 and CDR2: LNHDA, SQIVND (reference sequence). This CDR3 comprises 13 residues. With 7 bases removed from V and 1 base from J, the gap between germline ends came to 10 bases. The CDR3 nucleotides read TGTGCCAGTACCCTACAGGAGAACACTGAAGCTTTCTTT. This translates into CASTLQENTEAFF.

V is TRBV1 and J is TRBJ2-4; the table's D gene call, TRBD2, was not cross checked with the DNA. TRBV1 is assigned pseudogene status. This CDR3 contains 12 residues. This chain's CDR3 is CTRKGGKNIQYF. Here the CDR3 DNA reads TGCACCAGAAAAGGCGGGAAAAACATTCAGTACTTC.

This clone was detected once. CDR3 protein: CARSLGGTGAGRSPLHF. In nucleotides, the CDR3 is TGTGCCAGAAGCTTGGGGGGGACAGGGGCCGGGCGTTCACCCCTCCACTTT. The chain couples TRBV5-3 to TRBJ1-6, with 10 positions matching TRBD1. TRBV5-3 is an ORF, with its function uncertain. There are 17 residues in the CDR3. J gave up 9 bases and V 0 bases, and 9 bases lay outside the gene matches.

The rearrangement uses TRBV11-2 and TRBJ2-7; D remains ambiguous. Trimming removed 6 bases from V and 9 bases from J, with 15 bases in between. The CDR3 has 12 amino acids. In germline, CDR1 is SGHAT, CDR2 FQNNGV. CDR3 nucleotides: TGTGCCAGCAGTTCGTATTCTGTCTCGCAGTACTTC. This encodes CASSSYSVSQYF.

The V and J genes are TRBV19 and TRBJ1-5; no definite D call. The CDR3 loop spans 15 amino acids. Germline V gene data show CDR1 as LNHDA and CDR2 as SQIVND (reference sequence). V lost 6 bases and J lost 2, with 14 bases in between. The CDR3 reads CASRAGLIGNQPQHF. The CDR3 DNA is TGTGCCAGTAGGGCGGGATTGATTGGCAATCAGCCCCAGCATTTT. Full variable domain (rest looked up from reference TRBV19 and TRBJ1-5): DGGITQSPKYLFRKEGQNVTLSCEQNLNHDAMYWYRQDPGQGLRLIYYSQIVNDFQKGDIAEGYSVSREKKESFPLTVTSAQKNPTAFYLCASRAGLIGNQPQHFGDGTRLSIL.

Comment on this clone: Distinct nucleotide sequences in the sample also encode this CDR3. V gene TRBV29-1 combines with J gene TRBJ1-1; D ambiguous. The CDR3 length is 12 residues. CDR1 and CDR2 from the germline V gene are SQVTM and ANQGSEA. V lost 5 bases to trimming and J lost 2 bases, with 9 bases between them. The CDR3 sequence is CSVLRANTEAFF. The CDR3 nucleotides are TGCAGCGTTCTGAGGGCTAACACTGAAGCTTTCTTT.

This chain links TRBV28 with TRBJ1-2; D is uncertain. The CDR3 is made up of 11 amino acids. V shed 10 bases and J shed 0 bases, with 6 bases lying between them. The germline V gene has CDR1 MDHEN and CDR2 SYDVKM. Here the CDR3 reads CATGANYGYTF. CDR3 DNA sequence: TGTGCCACCGGAGCTAACTATGGCTACACCTTC.

The CDR3 coding sequence is TGCACCAGCAGCCAAGAGGGCCGGGAGTACACCGGGGAGCTGTTTTTT. This codes for CTSSQEGREYTGELFF. The genes are TRBV1 and TRBJ2-2; the table's D call TRBD2 went unverified against the DNA. TRBV1 is designated a pseudogene. This CDR3 is built from 16 residues.

CDR3 region: CASGLSGAYGYTF. Here the CDR3 DNA reads TGTGCCAGCGGCTTATCGGGGGCCTATGGCTACACCTTC. The genes are TRBV27 and TRBJ1-2, with TRBD1 as a possible D gene (6 bases). The CDR3 is made up of 13 amino acids. Germline CDR1 and CDR2: MNHEY and SMNVEV (reference sequence). Trimming cost V 8 bases and J 4 bases, with 14 bases left between them.

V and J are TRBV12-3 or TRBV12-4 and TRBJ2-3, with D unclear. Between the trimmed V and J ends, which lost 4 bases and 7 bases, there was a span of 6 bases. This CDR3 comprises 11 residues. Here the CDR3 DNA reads TGTGCCAGCAGTTCCCAGAATACGCAGTATTTT. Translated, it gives CASSSQNTQYF.

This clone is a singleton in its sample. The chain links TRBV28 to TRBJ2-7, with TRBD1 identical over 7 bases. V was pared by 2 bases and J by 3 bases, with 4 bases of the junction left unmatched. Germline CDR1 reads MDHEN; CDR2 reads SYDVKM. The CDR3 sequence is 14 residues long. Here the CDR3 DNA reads TGTGCCAGCAGTTTAATCGACAGGGTCTACGAGCAGTACTTC. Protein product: CASSLIDRVYEQYF.

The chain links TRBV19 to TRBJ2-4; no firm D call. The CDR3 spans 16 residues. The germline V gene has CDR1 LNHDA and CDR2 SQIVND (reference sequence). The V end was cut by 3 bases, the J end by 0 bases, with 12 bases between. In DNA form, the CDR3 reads TGTGCCAGTAGTATGTATTCAGGTCTAGCCAAAAACATTCAGTACTTC. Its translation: CASSMYSGLAKNIQYF.

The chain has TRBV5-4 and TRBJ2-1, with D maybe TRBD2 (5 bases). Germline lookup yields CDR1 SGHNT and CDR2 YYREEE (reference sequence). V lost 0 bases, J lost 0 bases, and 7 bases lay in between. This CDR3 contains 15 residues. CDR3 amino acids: CASSLGGGSYNEQFF. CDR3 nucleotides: TGTGCCAGCAGCTTGGGTGGAGGCTCCTACAATGAGCAGTTCTTC. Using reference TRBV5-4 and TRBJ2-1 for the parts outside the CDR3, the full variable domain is ETGVTQSPTHLIKTRGQQVTLRCSSQSGHNTVSWYQQALGQGPQFIFQYYREEENGRGNFPPRFSGLQFPNYSSELNVNALELDDSALYLCASSLGGGSYNEQFFGPGTRLTVL.

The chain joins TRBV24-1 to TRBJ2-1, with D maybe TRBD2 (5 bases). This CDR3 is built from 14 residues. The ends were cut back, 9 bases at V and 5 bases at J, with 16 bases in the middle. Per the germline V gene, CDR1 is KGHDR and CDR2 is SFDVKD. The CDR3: CATSFGGGNNEQFF. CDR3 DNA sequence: TGTGCCACCTCGTTCGGAGGAGGAAACAATGAGCAGTTCTTC.

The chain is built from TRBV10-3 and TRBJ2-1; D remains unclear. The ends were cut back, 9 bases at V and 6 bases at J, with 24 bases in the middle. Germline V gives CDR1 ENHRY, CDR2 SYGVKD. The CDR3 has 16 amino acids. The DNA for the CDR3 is TGTGCCATATCAGCCGGCCGAACCGAGGTCGGCAATGAGCAGTTCTTC. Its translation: CAISAGRTEVGNEQFF.

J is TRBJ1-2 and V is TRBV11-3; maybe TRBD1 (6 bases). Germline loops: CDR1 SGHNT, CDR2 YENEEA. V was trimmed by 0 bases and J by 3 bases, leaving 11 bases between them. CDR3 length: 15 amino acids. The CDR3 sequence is CASSLDSDRYYGYTF. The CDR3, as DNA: TGTGCCAGCAGCTTAGATTCGGACAGATACTATGGCTACACCTTC. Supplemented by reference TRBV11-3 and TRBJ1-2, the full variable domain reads EAGVVQSPRYKIIEKKQPVAFWCNPISGHNTLYWYLQNLGQGPELLIRYENEEAVDDSQLPKDRFSAERLKGVDSTLKIQPAELGDSAVYLCASSLDSDRYYGYTFGSGTRLTVV.

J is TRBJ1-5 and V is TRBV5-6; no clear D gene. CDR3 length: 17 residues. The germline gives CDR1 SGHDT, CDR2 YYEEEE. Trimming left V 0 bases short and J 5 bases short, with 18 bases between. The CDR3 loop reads CASSLAASSPEDQPQHF. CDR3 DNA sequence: TGTGCCAGCAGCTTGGCCGCCAGCTCCCCCGAGGATCAGCCCCAGCATTTT.